The present T cell receptor (beta chain) was sequenced within a study of blood T cell repertoires in COVID-19. TCRdb keeps only in-frame clones here, not all; method: immunoSEQ multiplex PCR. The sample has under 250,000 clones; about four fifths are singletons. The germline gives CDR1 MRHNA, CDR2 SNTAGT. The CDR3 has 15 residues. Deletions cut 10 bases from V and 2 bases from J, with 19 bases between. V usage is TRBV6-4 and J usage is TRBJ2-3, with a weak D call TRBD2 (6 bases). The TCR was taken from a man older than 75 with acute or convalescent COVID-19. The source material was peripheral blood. CDR3 loop: CATRVRGTYTDTQYF. DNA of the CDR3: TGTGCCACACGGGTCCGGGGGACGTACACAGATACGCAGTATTTT.